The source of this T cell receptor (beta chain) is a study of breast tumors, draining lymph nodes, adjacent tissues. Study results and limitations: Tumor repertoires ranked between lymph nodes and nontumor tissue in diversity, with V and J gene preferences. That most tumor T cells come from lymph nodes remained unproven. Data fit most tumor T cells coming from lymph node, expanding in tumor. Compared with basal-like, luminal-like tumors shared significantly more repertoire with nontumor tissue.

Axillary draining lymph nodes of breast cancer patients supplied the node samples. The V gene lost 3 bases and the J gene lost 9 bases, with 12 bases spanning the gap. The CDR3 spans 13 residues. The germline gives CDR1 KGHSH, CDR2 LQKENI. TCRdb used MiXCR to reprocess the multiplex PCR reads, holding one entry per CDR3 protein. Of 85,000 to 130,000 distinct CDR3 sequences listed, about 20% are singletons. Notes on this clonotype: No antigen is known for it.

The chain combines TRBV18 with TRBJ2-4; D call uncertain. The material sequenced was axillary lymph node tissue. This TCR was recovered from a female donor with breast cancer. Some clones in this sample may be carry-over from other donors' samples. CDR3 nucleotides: TGTGCCAGCTCACCGGATAGCAGAGGCATTCAGTACTTC. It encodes CASSPDSRGIQYF.